A selection of T cell receptor beta chains follows, all from one sample in a study of cytomegalovirus exposure and HLA in healthy donors. Sequencing used immunoSEQ multiplex PCR; TCRdb keeps in-frame clones, though not all of them. The sample holds around 100,000 clones; 74% are singletons and the top ten take around 4.9%. Sequences were obtained from PBMCs. The receptors shown here come from a man aged 30 to 45 in good health and CMV-seropositive. Each CDR3 is given with its conserved first and last residue. D genes are given only for firm matches. Rows give clone size only sometimes, using once, few, many, or a class for an expanded clone.

v_gene	d_gene	j_gene	abundance	CDR3aa	CDR3nt
TRBV7-9	TRBD2	TRBJ2-3	.	CASLAGEIPDTQYF	TGTGCCAGCCTAGCGGGGGAAATCCCAGATACGCAGTATTTT
TRBV14	.	TRBJ2-1	few	CASSQEGGAEYNEQFF	TGTGCCAGCAGCCAAGAGGGGGGGGCGGAGTACAATGAGCAGTTCTTC
TRBV5-1	.	TRBJ2-1	.	CASSSDPRRGAGITEQFF	TGCGCCAGCAGCTCCGACCCCAGGAGGGGCGCGGGTATTACTGAGCAGTTCTTC
TRBV7-2	.	TRBJ1-4	.	CASSLPGGAEKLFF	TGTGCCAGCAGCCTACCTGGGGGGGCTGAAAAACTGTTTTTT
TRBV11-3	.	TRBJ2-7	.	CASSLEGSGNYEQYF	TGTGCCAGCAGCTTAGAAGGTTCCGGGAACTACGAGCAGTACTTC
TRBV7-9	.	TRBJ1-4	.	CASSSAQGKLFF	TGTGCCAGCAGCTCCGCCCAGGGGAAACTGTTTTTT
TRBV2	.	TRBJ2-7	.	CASSGTLGYEQYF	TGTGCCAGCAGCGGAACCCTCGGGTACGAGCAGTACTTC
TRBV30	.	TRBJ1-1	.	CAWSAGYNTEAFF	TGTGCCTGGAGCGCGGGCTATAACACTGAAGCTTTCTTT
TRBV7-3	TRBD2	TRBJ2-7	.	CASSPTSGYEQYF	TGTGCCAGCAGCCCGACTAGCGGGTACGAGCAGTACTTC
TRBV7-9	TRBD2	TRBJ2-7	.	CSSSLGRDYLPYEQYF	TGTTCCAGCAGCTTAGGACGGGACTACCTACCCTACGAGCAGTACTTC
TRBV5-6	TRBD2	TRBJ2-1	.	CASSLAASGGRYNEQFF	TGTGCCAGCAGCTTGGCGGCCAGCGGGGGGCGGTACAATGAGCAGTTCTTC
TRBV30	.	TRBJ1-2	.	CAWADSYINYGYTF	TGTGCCTGGGCGGACAGCTACATAAACTATGGCTACACCTTC
TRBV30	.	TRBJ2-1	once	CAWSPRPRHSYNEQFF	TGTGCCTGGAGTCCTAGACCGCGCCACTCCTACAATGAGCAGTTCTTC
TRBV2	TRBD2	TRBJ2-1	.	CASNLGTSPDGEQFF	TGTGCCAGCAATTTAGGGACTAGCCCTGACGGTGAGCAGTTCTTC
TRBV2	TRBD2	TRBJ2-5	.	CASTERSGGAETQYF	TGTGCCAGCACCGAAAGGAGCGGGGGGGCAGAGACCCAGTACTTC
TRBV30	.	TRBJ1-3	.	CAWMRGRSGNTIYF	TGTGCCTGGATGCGAGGCCGCTCTGGAAACACCATATATTTT
TRBV7-6	.	TRBJ1-5	few	CASSPHQGNSNQPQHF	TGTGCCAGCAGCCCGCACCAGGGGAATAGCAATCAGCCCCAGCATTTT
TRBV28	.	TRBJ2-7	.	CASSFPKEGTYYEQYF	TGTGCCAGCAGTTTTCCAAAAGAGGGTACATACTACGAGCAGTACTTC